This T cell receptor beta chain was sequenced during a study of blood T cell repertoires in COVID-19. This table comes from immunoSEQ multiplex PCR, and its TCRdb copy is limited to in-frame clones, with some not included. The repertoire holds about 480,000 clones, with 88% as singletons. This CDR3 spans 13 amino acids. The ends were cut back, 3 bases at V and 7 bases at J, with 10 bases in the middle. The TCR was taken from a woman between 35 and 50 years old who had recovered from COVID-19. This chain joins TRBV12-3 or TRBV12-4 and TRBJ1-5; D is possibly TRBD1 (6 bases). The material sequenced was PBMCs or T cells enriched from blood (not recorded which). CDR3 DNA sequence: TGTGCCAGCAGTTTCAGGGGTGGGCAGCCCCAGCATTTT. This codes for CASSFRGGQPQHF.